This TCR beta chain was identified during a study of T cells after yellow fever vaccination. Per the germline V gene, CDR1 is SGHRS and CDR2 is YFSETQ. This CDR3 contains 17 residues. V shed 0 bases and J shed 5 bases, with 18 bases lying between them. The authors made TCR cDNA by 5'RACE template switching, adding a universal primer site and UMIs. Via MiXCR, TCRdb re-called the 5' RACE reads, giving one row per CDR3 protein. Of almost 600,000 distinct CDR3 sequences listed, 13% are singletons. The source was PBMCs, collected on the day of the yellow fever booster vaccination. This sequence was found in a man aged 30 to 39 who received the YFV17D yellow fever vaccine. V is TRBV5-1 and J is TRBJ2-1, with D perhaps TRBD1 or TRBD2 (5 bases each). The CDR3 spells CASSLEGGGTYHNEQFF. The CDR3 DNA sequence: TGCGCCAGCAGCTTGGAGGGTGGGGGAACCTATCACAATGAGCAGTTCTTC.